This is a list of T cell receptor beta chains from one sample in a study of tumor and adjacent non-tumor tissue in lung cancer. TCRdb independently ran MiXCR on the multiplex PCR reads; one entry per CDR3 protein. Of some 200,000 distinct CDR3 sequences listed, about 71% are singletons. The sample was lung tumor tissue. The receptors originated from a man in his fifties or sixties with non-small cell lung cancer. Each CDR3 is given with its conserved first and last residue. The order of the fields is D gene, J gene, clone size, V gene, CDR3 DNA, CDR3 protein. The D gene is left open where the match is weak. Not every row has a clone size; where given, it reads once, few, many or a size class.

TRBD2,TRBJ2-1,.,TRBV7-8,TGTGCCAGCAGCCCGGGACTAGCGGGGGGGCACTCGTTGCAGTTCTTC,CASSPGLAGGHSLQFF
.,TRBJ1-1,.,TRBV11-2,TGTGCCAGCAGCTTACTTCCGGGGTCTTCGAACACTGAAGCTTTCTTT,CASSLLPGSSNTEAFF
.,TRBJ2-2,.,TRBV24-1,TGTGCCACCAGTGATCCTACGGGCAGAAACACCGGGGAGCTGTTTTTT,CATSDPTGRNTGELFF
TRBD2,TRBJ2-3,.,TRBV20-1,TGCAGTGCTTTAGGTCTTATACGGCGGGGGGGTCGGACAGATACGCAGTATTTT,CSALGLIRRGGRTDTQYF
.,TRBJ1-5,.,TRBV28,TGTACCAGCAGTTTCACCCCGCACGATCAGCCCCAGCATTTT,CTSSFTPHDQPQHF
TRBD1,TRBJ1-5,.,TRBV7-9,TGTGCCATCAGCAATGGACAGGAGGGTCAGCCCCAGCATTTT,CAISNGQEGQPQHF
.,TRBJ1-5,.,TRBV28,TGTACCAGCAGGTTCACAGGGAGCGGCCAGCCCCAGCATTTT,CTSRFTGSGQPQHF
.,TRBJ2-3,.,TRBV11-2,TGTGCCAGCAACTTAGTGGGGGGGCGCAGGGGCAATCAGACAGATACGCAGTATTTT,CASNLVGGRRGNQTDTQYF
TRBD2,TRBJ2-1,.,TRBV29-1,TGCAGCGTTGAACCTACCGGACTAGCGGGAGCGTACGATGAGCAGTTCTTC,CSVEPTGLAGAYDEQFF
TRBD2,TRBJ2-2,.,TRBV11-2,TGTGCTAGCAACTTAAGCACTAGCGCAGACACCGGGGAGCTGTTTTTT,CASNLSTSADTGELFF
TRBD2,TRBJ2-3,once,TRBV24-1,TGTGCCACCAGTGATTTCCTGACTAGCGGGGTTTCAGATACGCAGTATTTT,CATSDFLTSGVSDTQYF
.,TRBJ2-1,.,TRBV11-2,TGTGCCAGCAGCTTAGGGCCTTACATAGAGCAGTTCTTC,CASSLGPYIEQFF
TRBD2,TRBJ2-1,.,TRBV5-6,TGTGCCAGCACCCCTAGCGGTCCCTCCTACAATGAGCAGTTCTTC,CASTPSGPSYNEQFF
.,TRBJ2-6,.,TRBV6-1,TGTGCCAGCAGTGAAGGGTTCGGGGCAGGGCAGGTCCCCGAGGCCAACATCCTGACTTTC,CASSEGFGAGQVPEANILTF
.,TRBJ2-3,.,TRBV6-5,TGTGCAAGCAAGGTCGTCGGGAGACGAGGAGAAGATACGCAGTATTTT,CASKVVGRRGEDTQYF
.,TRBJ2-3,.,TRBV24-1,TGTGCCACCAGTGATATGGTCACAGATACGCAGTATTTT,CATSDMVTDTQYF
TRBD1,TRBJ2-7,.,TRBV6-5,TGTGCCTGCAGAAGGACAGGGGGTAGCGAGCAGTACTTC,CACRRTGGSEQYF
.,TRBJ2-1,.,TRBV20-1,TGCAGTGCTAGTGAGGACCTCTCCTACGAGCAGTTCTTC,CSASEDLSYEQFF
TRBD2,TRBJ2-7,once,TRBV11-3,TGTACCAGCAGCTTAGCGGGGGGATCCCACGAGCAGTACTTC,CTSSLAGGSHEQYF
.,TRBJ2-1,.,TRBV6-1,TGTGCCAGCAGCCTCCAGGACATGGGAACCTCCTACAATGATCAGTTCTTC,CASSLQDMGTSYNDQFF
.,TRBJ1-4,once,TRBV5-1,TGCGCCAGCAGCTCGACTGACCACAGTGCTGATGAAAAACTGTTTTTT,CASSSTDHSADEKLFF
TRBD2,TRBJ2-5,.,TRBV20-1,TGCAGTGCTAGGGATCGGGAGATTAGCGGGGGGGCGCTTCCCCAGTACTTC,CSARDREISGGALPQYF
.,TRBJ2-2,.,TRBV20-1,TGCAGTGCTGGGGGAGCTGTTGGAGGCGAGGAGCTGTTTTTT,CSAGGAVGGEELFF
.,TRBJ2-1,.,TRBV19,TGTGCCAGTAGTATGAATGGAGGGCCGGGGTATGAGCAGTTCTTC,CASSMNGGPGYEQFF
TRBD2,TRBJ2-1,.,TRBV6-2/TRBV6-3,TGTGCCAGCAGTTTAGAGGCTAGCGGGCCCAATGAGCATTTCTTC,CASSLEASGPNEHFF
TRBD2,TRBJ2-3,many,TRBV6-2/TRBV6-3,TGTGCCAGCTCTTCGCGGGAGGGACGGAATACGCAGTATTTT,CASSSREGRNTQYF
.,TRBJ1-4,.,TRBV6-5,TGTGCCAGCCCGGGTTGGGGGACGGGCGAAAAACTGTTTTTT,CASPGWGTGEKLFF
.,TRBJ1-2,.,TRBV28,TGTGCCAGTAAAAGGATTTCTTTTAACTATGGCTACACCTTC,CASKRISFNYGYTF
TRBD1,TRBJ2-1,many,TRBV11-2,TGTGCCAGCAGCAACCCGGGACAGGGAAGTAATGAGCAGTTCTTC,CASSNPGQGSNEQFF
TRBD2,TRBJ2-2,.,TRBV5-4,TGTGCCAGCAGATCGGCACTAGCGGGAGGCAACACCGGGGAGCTGTTTTTT,CASRSALAGGNTGELFF
TRBD2,TRBJ2-7,.,TRBV20-1,TGCAGTGCCAGGACTAGCGAGAGGGCTTACGACCAGTACTTC,CSARTSERAYDQYF
.,TRBJ1-1,.,TRBV20-1,TGCAGTGCTAGTCCGCAGAGACCTGAGGCTTTCTTT,CSASPQRPEAFF
.,TRBJ1-2,many,TRBV29-1,TGCAGCGTTGAAAGGAGATTCCCTTTC,CSVERRFPF
.,TRBJ1-2,.,TRBV13,TGTGACAGCAGCTTAAAGGGGACATCTAACTATGGCTACACCTTC,CDSSLKGTSNYGYTF
.,TRBJ2-5,.,TRBV11-2,TGTGCCAGCTACCCCGCGACGGACCAAGAGACCCGGTACTTC,CASYPATDQETRYF
TRBD1,TRBJ1-2,.,TRBV10-2,TGCGCCAGCAGGGCCGGGACAGGATTACTAGGTTCTAGTGGCTACACCTTC,CASRAGTGLLGSSGYTF
.,TRBJ2-2,many,TRBV6-1,TGTGCCAGCCGTATGGGAGTGAACACCGGGGAGCTGTTTTTT,CASRMGVNTGELFF
.,TRBJ1-2,many,TRBV4-3,TGCGCCAGCAGCCAATTGACGAACTATGGCTACACCTTC,CASSQLTNYGYTF
.,TRBJ1-3,.,TRBV12-3/TRBV12-4,TGTGCCAGCAGGTACCAACAGGGACACCGTGGAAACACCATATATTTT,CASRYQQGHRGNTIYF
.,TRBJ1-2,many,TRBV20-1,TGCAGTGCTAGAGGGTCGACAGGACTTGACTATGGCTACACCTTC,CSARGSTGLDYGYTF
.,TRBJ1-5,.,TRBV7-8,TGTGCCAGCAACTTAGGCACACCGAACAATCAGTCTCAGCATTTT,CASNLGTPNNQSQHF
.,TRBJ2-2,.,TRBV20-1,TGCAGTGCTAGGATATCAAGTACCGGGGAGCTGTTTTTT,CSARISSTGELFF
.,TRBJ1-5,.,TRBV6-1,TGTGCCAACAGACCCGGCGTGGGGTATAGCAATCAGCCCCAGCATTTT,CANRPGVGYSNQPQHF
.,TRBJ2-7,.,TRBV29-1,TGCGGCTTTGAAGTGGCAAGTGATAGTCAGTACTTC,CGFEVASDSQYF
.,TRBJ1-6,.,TRBV7-9,TGTGCCAGCAGCCCCCGGGGGGGTTCAGCCCTCCACTTT,CASSPRGGSALHF
.,TRBJ2-3,few,TRBV5-1,TGCGCCAGCAGCTTGTCATTAGGGGGACCGCAGGCAGATACGCAGTATTTT,CASSLSLGGPQADTQYF